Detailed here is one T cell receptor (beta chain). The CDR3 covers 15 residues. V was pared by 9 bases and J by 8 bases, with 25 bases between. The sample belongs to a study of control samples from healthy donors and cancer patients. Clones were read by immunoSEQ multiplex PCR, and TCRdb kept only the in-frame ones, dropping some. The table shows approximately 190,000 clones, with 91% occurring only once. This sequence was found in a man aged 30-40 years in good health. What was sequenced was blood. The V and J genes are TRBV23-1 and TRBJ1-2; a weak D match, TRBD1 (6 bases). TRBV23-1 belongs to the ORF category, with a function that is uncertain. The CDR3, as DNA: TGCGCCAGTCCCCGGGGGGGGCGAGGACCGGGAGGCTACACCTTC. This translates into CASPRGGRGPGGYTF.